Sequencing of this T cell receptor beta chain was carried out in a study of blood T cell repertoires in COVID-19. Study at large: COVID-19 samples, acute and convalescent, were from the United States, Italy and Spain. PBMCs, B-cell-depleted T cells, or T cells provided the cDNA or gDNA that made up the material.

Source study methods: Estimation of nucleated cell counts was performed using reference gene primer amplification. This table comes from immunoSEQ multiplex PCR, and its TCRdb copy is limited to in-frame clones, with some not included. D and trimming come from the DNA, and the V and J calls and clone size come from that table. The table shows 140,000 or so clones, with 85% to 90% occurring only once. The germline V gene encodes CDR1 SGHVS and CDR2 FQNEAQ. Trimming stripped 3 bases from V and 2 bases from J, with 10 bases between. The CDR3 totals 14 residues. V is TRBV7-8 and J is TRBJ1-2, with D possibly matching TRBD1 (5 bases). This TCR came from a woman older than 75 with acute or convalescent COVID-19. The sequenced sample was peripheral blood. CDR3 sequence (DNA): TGTGCCAGCAGCTTTAGACAGTTCAACTATGGCTACACCTTC. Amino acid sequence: CASSFRQFNYGYTF.